These T cell receptor beta chains were read from a single sample in a study of T cell responses to AZD1222 COVID-19 vaccine. Sequencing used immunoSEQ multiplex PCR; TCRdb keeps in-frame clones, though not all of them. Counted here are approximately 80,000 clones, more than 70% occurring once; the ten biggest clones make up under 25%. The sample was peripheral blood, taken on day 0 of AZD1222 vaccination. These receptors were obtained from an adult in good health. Both conserved end residues are part of each CDR3. D genes are given only for firm matches. Size tells how often a clone was seen (once, few, many) or the class of an expanded clone, and some rows leave it out.

>TRBD1|TRBV2|TRBJ1-2|-
CASSSTGTGVGGYTF
TGTGCCAGCAGTTCTACCGGGACAGGCGTAGGTGGCTACACCTTC
>-|TRBV5-6|TRBJ1-4|-
CASSLSFGSAATNEKLFF
TGTGCCAGCAGCTTGTCATTCGGATCCGCAGCAACTAATGAAAAACTGTTTTTT
>-|TRBV30|TRBJ1-4|once
CAWSEGGLEKLFF
TGTGCCTGGAGTGAGGGCGGTCTTGAAAAACTGTTTTTT
>-|TRBV12-3/TRBV12-4|TRBJ2-2|few
CASRPNTGELFF
TGTGCCAGCAGACCTAACACCGGGGAGCTGTTTTTT
>TRBD1|TRBV5-8|TRBJ1-4|-
CASSSLTGGYEKLFF
TGTGCCAGCAGTTCCCTGACAGGGGGGTATGAAAAACTGTTTTTT
>-|TRBV5-4|TRBJ2-3|-
CASSFPGNTDTQYF
TGTGCCAGCAGCTTCCCCGGGAACACAGATACGCAGTATTTT
>-|TRBV2|TRBJ1-4|-
CASSVRLNEKLFF
TGTGCCAGCAGTGTTCGCTTAAATGAAAAACTGTTTTTT
>-|TRBV9|TRBJ2-1|-
CASSVVTSNEQFF
TGTGCCAGCAGCGTAGTTACTAGCAATGAGCAGTTCTTC
>-|TRBV7-2|TRBJ1-2|-
CASSLVGGTTNYGYTF
TGTGCCAGCAGCTTAGTCGGTGGCACCACTAACTATGGCTACACCTTC
>-|TRBV11-3|TRBJ2-2|-
CASSPRGGRGETGELFF
TGTGCCAGCAGCCCAAGGGGAGGTCGGGGTGAGACCGGGGAGCTGTTTTTT
>TRBD1|TRBV19|TRBJ1-2|-
CATHPGAGGLGYTF
TGTGCCACCCACCCCGGGGCAGGGGGCTTGGGCTACACCTTC
>-|TRBV4-2|TRBJ2-1|-
CASSQVKPGPRGDNEQFF
TGTGCCAGCAGCCAGGTGAAACCGGGACCCCGGGGTGACAATGAGCAGTTCTTC
>TRBD2|TRBV4-1|TRBJ2-1|-
CASSQTERGGYNEQFF
TGCGCCAGCAGCCAAACTGAGCGGGGGGGGTACAATGAGCAGTTCTTC
>TRBD1|TRBV6-5|TRBJ1-3|-
CASSQQGAKGNTIYF
TGTGCCAGCAGTCAACAGGGGGCGAAAGGAAACACCATATATTTT
>-|TRBV20-1|TRBJ1-1|-
CSAFMNTEAFF
TGCAGTGCTTTCATGAACACTGAAGCTTTCTTT
>-|TRBV19|TRBJ1-1|-
CATAGLSYTEAFF
TGTGCCACCGCGGGCCTCTCTTACACTGAAGCTTTCTTT
>-|TRBV12-3/TRBV12-4|TRBJ1-2|-
CASSKTGGYTF
TGTGCCAGCAGTAAAACAGGGGGCTACACCTTC
>TRBD1|TRBV16|TRBJ1-5|-
CASSHINSGQGISQPQHF
TGTGCCAGCAGCCACATAAATTCGGGACAGGGTATTTCGCAGCCCCAGCATTTT
>TRBD2|TRBV11-3|TRBJ2-3|-
CASSLGTSSDTQYF
TGTGCCAGCAGCTTAGGGACTAGTTCAGATACGCAGTATTTT
>TRBD1|TRBV6-6|TRBJ1-2|once
CASTRDRGDGYTF
TGTGCCAGCACCCGTGACAGGGGGGATGGCTACACCTTC
>TRBD1|TRBV28|TRBJ1-4|once
CASSLLPGQGNEKLFF
TGTGCCAGCAGCCTACTACCGGGACAGGGTAATGAAAAACTGTTTTTT
>TRBD2|TRBV6-5|TRBJ2-5|-
CASRTTSSQETQYF
TGTGCCAGCAGGACGACTAGCTCCCAAGAGACCCAGTACTTC
>-|TRBV3-1/TRBV3-2|TRBJ1-4|-
CASSQEDTFLKGYNEKLFF
TGTGCCAGCAGCCAAGAGGACACGTTCTTAAAGGGGTATAATGAAAAACTGTTTTTT
>-|TRBV2|TRBJ1-4|-
CASSTTGPGNEKLFF
TGTGCCAGCAGTACCACAGGGCCGGGTAATGAAAAACTGTTTTTT
>-|TRBV6-6|TRBJ1-1|-
CASSSSTGAFF
TGTGCCAGCAGTTCCTCCACCGGAGCTTTCTTT
>TRBD1|TRBV28|TRBJ1-3|once
CASSSSQGVGNTIYF
TGTGCCAGCAGCTCTAGCCAGGGGGTAGGAAACACCATATATTTT